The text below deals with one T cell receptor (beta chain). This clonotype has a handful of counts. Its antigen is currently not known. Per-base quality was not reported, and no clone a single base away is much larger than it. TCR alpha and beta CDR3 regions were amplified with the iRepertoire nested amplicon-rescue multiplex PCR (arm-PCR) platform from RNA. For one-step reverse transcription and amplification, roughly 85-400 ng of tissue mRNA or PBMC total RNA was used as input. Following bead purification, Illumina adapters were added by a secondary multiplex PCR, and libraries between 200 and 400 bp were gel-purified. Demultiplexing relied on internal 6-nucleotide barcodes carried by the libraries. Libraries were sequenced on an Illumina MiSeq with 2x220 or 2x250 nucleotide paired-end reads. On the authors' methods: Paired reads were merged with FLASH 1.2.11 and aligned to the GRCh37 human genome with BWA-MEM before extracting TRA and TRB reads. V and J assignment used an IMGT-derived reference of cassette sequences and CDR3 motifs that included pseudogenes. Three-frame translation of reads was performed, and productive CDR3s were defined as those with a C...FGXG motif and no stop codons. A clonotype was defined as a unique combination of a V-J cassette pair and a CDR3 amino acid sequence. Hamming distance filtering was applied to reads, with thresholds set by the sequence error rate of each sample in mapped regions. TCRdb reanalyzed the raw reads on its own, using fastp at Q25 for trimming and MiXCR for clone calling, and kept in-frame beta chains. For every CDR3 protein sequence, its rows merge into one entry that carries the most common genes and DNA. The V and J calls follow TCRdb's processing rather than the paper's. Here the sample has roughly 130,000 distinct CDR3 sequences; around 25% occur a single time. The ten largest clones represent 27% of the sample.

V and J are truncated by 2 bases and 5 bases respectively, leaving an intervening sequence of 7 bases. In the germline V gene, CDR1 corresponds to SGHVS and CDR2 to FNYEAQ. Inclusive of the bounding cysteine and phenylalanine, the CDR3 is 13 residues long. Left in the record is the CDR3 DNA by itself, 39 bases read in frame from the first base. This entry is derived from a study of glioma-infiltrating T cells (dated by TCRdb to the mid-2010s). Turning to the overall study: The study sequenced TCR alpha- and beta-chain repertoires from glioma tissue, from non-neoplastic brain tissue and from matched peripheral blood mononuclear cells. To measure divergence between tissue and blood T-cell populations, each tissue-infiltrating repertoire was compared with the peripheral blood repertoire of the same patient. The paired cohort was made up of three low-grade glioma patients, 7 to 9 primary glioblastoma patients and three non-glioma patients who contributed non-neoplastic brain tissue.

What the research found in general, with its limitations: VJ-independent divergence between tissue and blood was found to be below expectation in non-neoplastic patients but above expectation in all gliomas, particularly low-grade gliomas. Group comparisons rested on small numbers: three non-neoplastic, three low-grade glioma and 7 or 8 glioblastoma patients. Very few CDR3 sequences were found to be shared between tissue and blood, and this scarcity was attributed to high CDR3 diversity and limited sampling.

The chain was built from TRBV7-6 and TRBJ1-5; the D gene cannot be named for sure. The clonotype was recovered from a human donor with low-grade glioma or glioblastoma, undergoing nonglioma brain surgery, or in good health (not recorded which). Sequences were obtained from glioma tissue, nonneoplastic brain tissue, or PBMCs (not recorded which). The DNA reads TGTGCCAGCAGCTTATCGCTAGATCAGCCCCAGCATTTT. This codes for CASSLSLDQPQHF.